Sequencing of this T cell receptor beta chain was carried out in a study of blood T cell repertoires in COVID-19. The overall study: The United States, Italy and Spain supplied acute and convalescent COVID-19 samples. T cells, B-cell-depleted T cells, or PBMCs supplied cDNA or gDNA.

Original analysis: Amplification of reference gene primers was used by the study to estimate nucleated cell counts. TCRdb's copy holds only in-frame clones and misses some; the assay was immunoSEQ multiplex PCR. The V and J calls and clone size are taken from that table; D and trimming were inferred from the DNA. Of 150,000 to 180,000 clones in the sample, around 74% were seen once. Germline V CDR1 and CDR2: SGHVS, FQNEAQ. The V segment lost 5 bases and the J segment 2 bases; nucleotides outside the gene matches: 10. CDR3 length: 17 residues. The chain carries TRBV7-8 and TRBJ2-3, with 10 positions matching TRBD1. The specimen sequenced was peripheral blood. This clonotype was sampled from a woman at least 80 years old with acute or convalescent COVID-19. The CDR3 region is CASSPRRDRGSTDTQYF. The CDR3, as DNA: TGTGCCAGCAGCCCACGCCGGGACAGGGGTTCCACAGATACGCAGTATTTT.